This T cell receptor beta chain was found in a study of control samples from healthy donors and cancer patients. Assay used: immunoSEQ multiplex PCR; TCRdb lists only in-frame clones, some missing. The sample records about 120,000 clones, approximately 93% being singletons. CDR3 length equals 18 residues. Germline V gene data show CDR1 as SNHLY and CDR2 as FYNNEI. V gave up 5 bases and J gave up 1 base; unmatched junction bases: 11. This chain connects TRBV2 to TRBJ2-5, with 12 bases that match TRBD2. The sequenced material came from blood. The receptor was derived from a woman in her late teens or twenties in good health. The DNA of the CDR3 is TGTGCCAGCAGTCCTAACCGACTAGCGGGGGTGTTCCAAGAGACCCAGTACTTC. Its protein is CASSPNRLAGVFQETQYF.